Below, 32 T cell receptor beta chains from the same sample are listed, as sequenced in a study of T cell responses to AZD1222 COVID-19 vaccine. Assay: immunoSEQ multiplex PCR; the TCRdb copy retains only in-frame clones and omits some. The data show fewer than 150,000 clones, 87% seen once. This specimen was peripheral blood, taken on day 0 of AZD1222 vaccination. The receptors derive from an adult in good health.

On this clone: Other nucleotide sequences in the sample specify the same CDR3. The chain combines TRBV28 with TRBJ1-5; 7 bases map to TRBD1. The V gene end was trimmed by 4 bases and the J gene end by 2 bases; junction bases not matched to a gene: 2. The germline V gene has CDR1 MDHEN and CDR2 SYDVKM. CDR3 size: 14 residues. The CDR3 reads CASSSGQGNQPQHF. The CDR3 nucleotides are TGTGCCAGCAGTTCCGGACAGGGCAATCAGCCCCAGCATTTT. Full variable domain (outside the CDR3, taken from reference TRBV28 and TRBJ1-5): DVKVTQSSRYLVKRTGEKVFLECVQDMDHENMFWYRQDPGLGLRLIYFSYDVKMKEKGDIPEGYSVSREKKERFSLILESASTNQTSMYLCASSSGQGNQPQHFGDGTRLSIL.

V gene TRBV28 combines with J gene TRBJ1-4, with D possibly matching TRBD1 (6 bases). Germline V gene data show CDR1 as MDHEN and CDR2 as SYDVKM. The CDR3 is 17 amino acids. V was pared by 6 bases and J by 8 bases, with 25 bases between. The chain's CDR3 is CASRASPGQTLREKLFF. DNA of the CDR3: TGTGCCAGCAGGGCCTCCCCTGGACAGACCCTTAGGGAAAAACTGTTTTTT.

This chain connects TRBV5-1 to TRBJ2-7; TRBD2 matches at 11 bases. V lost 4 bases and J lost 3; bases outside the gene matches: 3. The CDR3 is 14 residues long. Looked up from germline, CDR1 is SGHRS and CDR2 is YFSETQ. The CDR3 is CASSPGLAVYEQYF. The CDR3 DNA reads as TGCGCCAGCAGCCCGGGACTAGCGGTCTACGAGCAGTACTTC.

Details on this clone: Sequence at one end of the junction differs from germline and may be a read error. The rearrangement joins TRBV7-8 to TRBJ2-3; D may be TRBD2 (7 bases). This CDR3 is 16 amino acids long. The germline V gene encodes CDR1 SGHVS and CDR2 FQNEAQ. The CDR3 nucleotides are TGTGCCAGCACCTTACGTTCGGGGGGCCGCACAGATACGCAGTATTTT. Translating it yields CASTLRSGGRTDTQYF.

The chain combines TRBV5-6 with TRBJ1-5; a possible D gene is TRBD1 (6 bases). Germline CDR1 reads SGHDT; CDR2 reads YYEEEE. The V end lost 4 bases, the J end lost 0 bases, and 14 bases lay between the germline ends. CDR3 length equals 16 residues. Here the CDR3 reads CASSLGGANSNQPQHF. The CDR3 coding sequence is TGTGCCAGCAGCCTGGGGGGCGCTAATAGCAATCAGCCCCAGCATTTT.

The CDR3 sequence: CASSWGTGTWNTEAFF. CDR3 coding DNA: TGTGCCAGCAGCTGGGGGACAGGGACGTGGAACACTGAAGCTTTCTTT. The chain joins TRBV5-5 to TRBJ1-1; TRBD1 matches 9 bases. The germline CDR1 and CDR2 sequences are SGHKS and YYEKEE (reference sequence). V shed 3 bases, J shed 1 base, and the junction held 7 bases outside the gene matches. The CDR3 length is 16 residues.

The V gene is TRBV6-1, the J gene TRBJ1-2, with 8 positions matching TRBD1. The junction had 9 bases not matched to a gene; V was cut back by 3 bases and J by 0 bases. Looked up from germline, CDR1 is MNHNS and CDR2 is SASEGT. The CDR3 is 17 amino acids. The CDR3 region is CASSDRGQGYTNYGYTF. The DNA for the CDR3 is TGTGCCAGCAGTGATAGAGGACAGGGATACACTAACTATGGCTACACCTTC.

The chain recombines TRBV19 with TRBJ2-7; D is possibly TRBD1 (7 bases). Germline values: CDR1 LNHDA, CDR2 SQIVND (reference sequence). This CDR3 spans 15 amino acids. V was cut by 5 bases and J by 1 base, with 15 bases left in between. Here the CDR3 reads CASSVAGGGSYEQYF. As DNA, the CDR3 is TGTGCCAGTAGTGTGGCAGGGGGAGGATCCTACGAGCAGTACTTC.

The CDR3: CASSFGGPAPLHF. CDR3 coding DNA: TGTGCCAGCAGCTTTGGCGGGCCCGCACCCCTCCACTTT. The chain employs TRBV7-2 and TRBJ1-6, with no clear D. The CDR3 has 13 residues. Germline CDR1 reads SGHTA; CDR2 reads FQGNSA. V was pared by 3 bases and J by 11 bases, with 11 bases between. Full variable domain (missing parts from reference TRBV7-2 and TRBJ1-6): GAGVSQSPSNKVTEKGKDVELRCDPISGHTALYWYRQSLGQGLEFLIYFQGNSAPDKSGLPSDRFSAERTGGSVSTLTIQRTQQEDSAVYLCASSFGGPAPLHFGNGTRLTVT.

The rearrangement joins TRBV7-9 to TRBJ1-4, with D possibly being TRBD1 (6 bases). Trimming took off 7 bases at V and 7 bases at J, with 10 bases between the two ends. CDR1 SEHNR and CDR2 FQNEAQ come from the germline V gene (reference sequence). There are 12 residues in the CDR3. CDR3 loop: CASTLDSEKLFF. The CDR3 DNA reads TGTGCCAGCACTCTGGACAGTGAAAAACTGTTTTTT.

The chain joins TRBV5-1 to TRBJ2-2, with 8 positions matching TRBD1. The germline gives CDR1 SGHRS, CDR2 YFSETQ. The V and J ends lost 1 base and 6 bases, in that order; junction bases with no gene match: 11. The CDR3 extends over 17 amino acids. CDR3 loop: CASSLQGSQGAAGELFF. The CDR3 bases are TGCGCCAGCAGCTTGCAGGGGAGCCAGGGGGCGGCCGGGGAGCTGTTTTTT.

The chain employs TRBV6-5 and TRBJ1-6; D ambiguous. V dropped 9 bases and J dropped 2 bases, with 8 bases sitting between them. Germline V CDR1 and CDR2: MNHEY, SVGAGI. This CDR3 has 13 residues. CDR3 region: CASGMAYNSPLHF. Here the CDR3 DNA reads TGTGCCAGTGGAATGGCCTATAATTCACCCCTCCACTTT.

The gene calls are TRBV9 and TRBJ2-2; 12 nucleotides match TRBD2. The J segment lost 5 bases and the V segment lost 5 bases, leaving 10 bases of the junction unmatched. This CDR3 contains 17 residues. CDR1 SGDLS and CDR2 YYNGEE come from the germline V gene. CDR3 in DNA: TGTGCCAGCAGTCGTCTAGCGGGGGGGCTGGTAACCGGGGAGCTGTTTTTT. It translates to CASSRLAGGLVTGELFF.

The sample holds a few counts of this clone. The rearrangement uses TRBV6-5 and TRBJ1-1; D uncertain. Deletions cut 6 bases from V and 1 base from J, with 3 bases between. The CDR3 consists of 11 residues. Germline CDR1 and CDR2: MNHEY and SVGAGI. CDR3 in amino acids: CASRKNTEAFF. For the CDR3, the DNA is TGTGCCAGCAGGAAGAACACTGAAGCTTTCTTT.

The chain joins TRBV19 to TRBJ2-3, with 12 bases lining up with TRBD2. V shed 3 bases, J shed 1 base, and the junction held 14 bases outside the gene matches. Germline V gene data show CDR1 as LNHDA and CDR2 as SQIVND (reference sequence). CDR3 length: 20 amino acids. CDR3 region: CASSMRGLAGLRVGTDTQYF. The CDR3 bases are TGTGCCAGTAGTATGCGGGGACTAGCGGGCCTGAGGGTGGGCACAGATACGCAGTATTTT.

The chain is built from TRBV3-1 (or the pseudogene TRBV3-2) and TRBJ1-5; D not certain. The CDR3 has 14 residues. The germline V gene encodes CDR1 LGHDT and CDR2 YNNKEL (reference sequence). Trimming cost V 6 bases and J 3 bases, with 12 bases left between them. The CDR3 DNA follows: TGTGCCAGCAGTCGACTGAAGCTCAATCAGCCCCAGCATTTT. Its translation: CASSRLKLNQPQHF.

V is TRBV18 and J is TRBJ1-5; 7 positions agree with TRBD1. The CDR3 length is 13 residues. Per germline, CDR1 KGHSH and CDR2 LQKENI. V lost 6 bases to trimming and J lost 4 bases; unmatched junction nucleotides: 3. The CDR3 here is CASSGQENQPQHF. The CDR3 nucleotides read TGTGCCAGCTCCGGACAGGAGAATCAGCCCCAGCATTTT.

This clone was seen once. This chain joins TRBV4-3 and TRBJ1-4; 9 bases map to TRBD1. The germline V gene has CDR1 LGHNA and CDR2 YSLEER. V lost 2 bases to trimming and J lost 11 bases; unmatched junction nucleotides: 9. The length of the CDR3 is 15 residues. The CDR3 DNA reads as TGCGCCAGCAGCCAACAGAGGACAGGGGATCGGAAACTGTTTTTT. Its translation is CASSQQRTGDRKLFF.

This chain links TRBV29-1 with TRBJ2-1; D possibly corresponds to TRBD1 (5 bases). The germline CDR1 and CDR2 sequences are SQVTM and ANQGSEA. This CDR3 region has 11 residues. The DNA for the CDR3 is TGCAGTGCAGGGTCGTACAATGAGCAGTTCTTC. It translates to CSAGSYNEQFF.

This clone showed up just once. The V gene is TRBV28, the J gene TRBJ1-3; D unclear. The CDR3 runs to 14 residues. V lost 2 bases, J lost 0 bases, and 5 bases lay in between. Germline loops: CDR1 MDHEN, CDR2 SYDVKM. CDR3 amino acids: CASSLVDSGNTIYF. CDR3 DNA sequence: TGTGCCAGCAGTTTAGTTGACTCTGGAAACACCATATATTTT.

This chain connects TRBV7-9 to TRBJ1-5; D might be TRBD1 (5 bases). The V end was cut by 5 bases, the J end by 0 bases, with 20 bases between. The germline V gene has CDR1 SEHNR and CDR2 FQNEAQ (reference sequence). The CDR3 contains 18 residues. The CDR3 loop reads CASSSGTISSYSNQPQHF. Written as DNA, the CDR3 is TGTGCCAGCAGCAGCGGGACCATTTCCTCTTATAGCAATCAGCCCCAGCATTTT.

The chain combines TRBV5-4 with TRBJ2-3; 7 positions match TRBD1. With V trimmed by 1 base and J by 2 bases, 7 bases remained unmatched. The CDR3 has 16 amino acids. Germline lookup yields CDR1 SGHNT and CDR2 YYREEE (reference sequence). This chain's CDR3 is CASSLWSTGLTDTQYF. The CDR3 DNA reads TGTGCCAGCAGCTTGTGGTCGACAGGGCTCACAGATACGCAGTATTTT. The variable domain in full, completed from reference TRBV5-4 and TRBJ2-3, reads ETGVTQSPTHLIKTRGQQVTLRCSSQSGHNTVSWYQQALGQGPQFIFQYYREEENGRGNFPPRFSGLQFPNYSSELNVNALELDDSALYLCASSLWSTGLTDTQYFGPGTRLTVL.

The chain links TRBV6-6 to TRBJ1-1; TRBD1 is a possible D gene (6 bases). Trimming cost V 10 bases and J 0 bases, with 15 bases left between them. CDR3 length: 14 residues. Germline CDR1 is MNHNY and CDR2 is SVGAGI (reference sequence). The CDR3 sequence is CATRDTGMNTEAFF. DNA of the CDR3: TGTGCCACCCGGGACACGGGTATGAACACTGAAGCTTTCTTT.

This clone was seen only once. This chain uses TRBV3-1 (or the pseudogene TRBV3-2) with TRBJ1-5; D ambiguous. Germline CDR1 and CDR2: LGHDT and YNNKEL (reference sequence). The length of the CDR3 is 16 residues. V was pared by 1 base and J by 4 bases, with 14 bases between. CDR3 sequence reads: CASSQASPGWNQPQHF. The CDR3 DNA sequence: TGTGCCAGCAGCCAAGCCTCCCCGGGGTGGAATCAGCCCCAGCATTTT.

The chain couples TRBV30 to TRBJ1-4; 9 bases align to TRBD1. In germline, CDR1 is GTSNPN, CDR2 SVGIG (reference sequence). This CDR3 spans 14 amino acids. Trimming cost V 2 bases and J 8 bases; bases outside gene matches: 6. The CDR3 loop reads CAWSRDRVGEKLFF. The CDR3 DNA is TGTGCCTGGAGTCGGGACAGGGTGGGAGAAAAACTGTTTTTT. Complete variable domain (other parts from reference TRBV30 and TRBJ1-4): SQTIHQWPATLVQPVGSPLSLECTVEGTSNPNLYWYRQAAGRGLQLLFYSVGIGQISSEVPQNLSASRPQDRQFILSSKKLLLSDSGFYLCAWSRDRVGEKLFFGSGTQLSVL.

The chain joins TRBV6-5 to TRBJ2-7; no clear D. In germline, CDR1 is MNHEY, CDR2 SVGAGI. The CDR3 totals 12 residues. V was clipped by 6 bases and J by 3 bases, with 9 bases between them. The CDR3 DNA reads as TGTGCCAGCAGCCGCGATAGCTACGAGCAGTACTTC. Translating it yields CASSRDSYEQYF.

The chain recombines TRBV7-2 with TRBJ1-4; unclear D gene. Trimming took off 1 base at V and 3 bases at J, with 6 bases between the two ends. The CDR3 covers 14 residues. CDR1 is SGHTA, CDR2 FQGNSA, per germline. CDR3 bases: TGTGCCAGCAGCTTAGGCACTTCTAATGAAAAACTGTTTTTT. Its translation is CASSLGTSNEKLFF. The entire variable domain, with the rest obtained from reference TRBV7-2 and TRBJ1-4, is as follows: GAGVSQSPSNKVTEKGKDVELRCDPISGHTALYWYRQSLGQGLEFLIYFQGNSAPDKSGLPSDRFSAERTGGSVSTLTIQRTQQEDSAVYLCASSLGTSNEKLFFGSGTQLSVL.

J is TRBJ2-5 and V is TRBV27; the match to TRBD2 covers 10 bases. This CDR3 is 16 amino acids long. From germline, CDR1 is MNHEY and CDR2 SMNVEV (reference sequence). V lost 5 bases and J lost 5; bases outside the gene matches: 11. CDR3 loop: CASSLTSGGAGETQYF. The CDR3 DNA reads TGTGCCAGCAGTCTCACGAGCGGGGGGGCAGGGGAGACCCAGTACTTC.

This rearrangement joins TRBV11-1 to TRBJ2-7; D might be TRBD1 (6 bases). V lost 0 bases and J lost 4, with 13 bases in between. The V gene's germline CDR1 is SGHAT and CDR2 FQDESV (reference sequence). The CDR3 extends over 15 amino acids. The DNA of the CDR3 is TGTGCCAGCAGCTTAGCGGGGGCGCGTATGTACGAGCAGTACTTC. It translates to CASSLAGARMYEQYF. The variable domain in full, with the rest retrieved from reference TRBV11-1 and TRBJ2-7, is EAEVAQSPRYKITEKSQAVAFWCDPISGHATLYWYRQILGQGPELLVQFQDESVVDDSQLPKDRFSAERLKGVDSTLKIQPAELGDSAMYLCASSLAGARMYEQYFGPGTRLTVT.

This clone was seen only once. The chain links TRBV19 to TRBJ1-1, with D perhaps TRBD1 (5 bases). The V and J ends lost 1 base and 3 bases respectively, with 6 bases between them. Germline CDR1 LNHDA, CDR2 SQIVND (reference sequence). The CDR3 consists of 13 residues. CDR3 bases: TGTGCCAGTAGTATAGGGGGGTACACTGAAGCTTTCTTT. It is translated as CASSIGGYTEAFF. Combining the CDR3 with reference TRBV19 and TRBJ1-1 gives the whole variable domain DGGITQSPKYLFRKEGQNVTLSCEQNLNHDAMYWYRQDPGQGLRLIYYSQIVNDFQKGDIAEGYSVSREKKESFPLTVTSAQKNPTAFYLCASSIGGYTEAFFGQGTRLTVV.

V is TRBV5-4 and J is TRBJ2-7, with 7 bases that match TRBD1. The CDR3 sequence is 15 residues long. Trimming at V came to 3 bases and at J to 3 bases, leaving 9 bases not matched to a gene. CDR1 SGHNT and CDR2 YYREEE come from the germline V gene (reference sequence). Here the CDR3 reads CASSSGTAPIYEQYF. The CDR3 DNA follows: TGTGCCAGCAGCTCGGGGACAGCTCCCATCTACGAGCAGTACTTC.

The chain joins TRBV28 to TRBJ2-7, with a weak D call TRBD2 (6 bases). V lost 5 bases to trimming and J lost 0 bases, with 17 bases between them. The CDR3 length is 16 residues. Germline V lookup: CDR1 MDHEN, CDR2 SYDVKM. CDR3 region: CASSPPAGTASYEQYF. CDR3 bases: TGTGCCAGCAGTCCCCCCGCCGGGACTGCCTCCTACGAGCAGTACTTC.